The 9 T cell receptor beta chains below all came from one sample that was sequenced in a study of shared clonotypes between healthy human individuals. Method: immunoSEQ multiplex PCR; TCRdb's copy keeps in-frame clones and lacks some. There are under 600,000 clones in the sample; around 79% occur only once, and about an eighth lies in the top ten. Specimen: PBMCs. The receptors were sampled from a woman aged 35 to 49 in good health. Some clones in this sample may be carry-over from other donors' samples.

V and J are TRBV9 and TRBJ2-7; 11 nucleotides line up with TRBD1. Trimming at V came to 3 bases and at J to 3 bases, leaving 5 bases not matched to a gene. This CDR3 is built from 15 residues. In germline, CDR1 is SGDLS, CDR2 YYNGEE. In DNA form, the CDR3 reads TGTGCCAGCAGCGATGGGACAGGGGGTGTCTACGAGCAGTACTTC. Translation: CASSDGTGGVYEQYF.

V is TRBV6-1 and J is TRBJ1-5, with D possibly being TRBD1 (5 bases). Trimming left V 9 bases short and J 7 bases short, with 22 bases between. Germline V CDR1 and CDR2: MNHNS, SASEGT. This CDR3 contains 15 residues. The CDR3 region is CASQTTRGVAQPQHF. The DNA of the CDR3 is TGTGCCAGTCAAACGACCCGGGGGGTTGCCCAGCCCCAGCATTTT.

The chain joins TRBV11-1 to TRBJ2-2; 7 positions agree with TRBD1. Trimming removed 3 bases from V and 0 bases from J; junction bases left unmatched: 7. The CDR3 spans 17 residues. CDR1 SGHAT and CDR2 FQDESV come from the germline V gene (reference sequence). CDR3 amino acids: CASSFGTALTNTGELFF. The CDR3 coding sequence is TGTGCCAGCAGCTTCGGGACAGCTTTGACGAACACCGGGGAGCTGTTTTTT.

CDR3 region: CAWSGTTYEQYF. CDR3 bases: TGTGCCTGGAGTGGCACAACCTACGAGCAGTACTTC. The chain joins TRBV30 to TRBJ2-5; D is uncertain. The J call is in doubt because the DNA end fits TRBJ2-7 better. Per the germline V gene, CDR1 is GTSNPN and CDR2 is SVGIG (reference sequence). The CDR3 has 12 residues.

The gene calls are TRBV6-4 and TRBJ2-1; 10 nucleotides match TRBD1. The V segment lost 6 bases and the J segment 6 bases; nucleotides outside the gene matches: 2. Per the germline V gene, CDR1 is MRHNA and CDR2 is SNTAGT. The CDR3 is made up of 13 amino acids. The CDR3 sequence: CASRDRGSNEQFF. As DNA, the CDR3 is TGTGCCAGCAGGGACAGGGGGAGCAATGAGCAGTTCTTC.

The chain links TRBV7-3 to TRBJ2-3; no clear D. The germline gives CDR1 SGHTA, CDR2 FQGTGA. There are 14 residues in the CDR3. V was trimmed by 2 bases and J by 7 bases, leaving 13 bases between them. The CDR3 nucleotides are TGTGCCAGCAGCTTACTACGCTTCCTTCATACGCAGTATTTT. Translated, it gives CASSLLRFLHTQYF. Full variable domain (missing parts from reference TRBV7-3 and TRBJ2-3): GAGVSQTPSNKVTEKGKYVELRCDPISGHTALYWYRQSLGQGPEFLIYFQGTGAADDSGLPNDRFFAVRPEGSVSTLKIQRTERGDSAVYLCASSLLRFLHTQYFGPGTRLTVL.

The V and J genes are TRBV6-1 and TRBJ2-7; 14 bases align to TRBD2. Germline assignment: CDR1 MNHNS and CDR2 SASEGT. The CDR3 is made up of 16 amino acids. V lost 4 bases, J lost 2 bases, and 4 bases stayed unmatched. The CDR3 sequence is CASSGLAGGEPYEQYF. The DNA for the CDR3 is TGTGCCAGCAGTGGACTAGCGGGAGGGGAACCCTACGAGCAGTACTTC.

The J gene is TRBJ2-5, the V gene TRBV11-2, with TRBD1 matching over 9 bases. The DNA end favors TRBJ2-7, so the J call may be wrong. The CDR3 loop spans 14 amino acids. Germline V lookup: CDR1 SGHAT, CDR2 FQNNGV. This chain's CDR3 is CASSPGTGRSEQYF. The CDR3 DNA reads TGTGCCAGCAGCCCCGGGACAGGGCGTTCCGAGCAGTACTTC.

CDR3 sequence reads: CASSLGRGPEQFF. The CDR3 bases are TGTGCCAGCAGCTTAGGCAGGGGTCCTGAGCAGTTCTTC. The rearrangement joins TRBV11-2 to TRBJ2-1; D is perhaps TRBD1 (6 bases). V was cut by 1 base and J by 9 bases, with 10 bases left in between. This CDR3 spans 13 amino acids. Per germline, CDR1 SGHAT and CDR2 FQNNGV.